This T cell receptor beta chain was recorded in a study of blood T cell repertoires in COVID-19. Those who participated ranged in age from roughly 18 to 89 years and resided in about 24 US areas. Allocation to cohorts depended on clinical history reported by the participants. This CDR3 is 16 amino acids long. Germline V CDR1 and CDR2: SGHTA, FQGTGA. V was pared by 1 base and J by 1 base, with 13 bases between. Sequencing was performed with immunoSEQ multiplex PCR; in TCRdb, only in-frame clones are kept and a portion is missing. The table records roughly 300,000 clones, 80% to 95% of them present only once.

The chain is built from TRBV7-3 and TRBJ1-1, with D tentatively TRBD1 (5 bases). The sequencing input was PBMCs or T cells enriched from blood (not recorded which). This clonotype originated in a woman aged 30 to 39 who had recovered from COVID-19. The CDR3 sequence: CASSLMSRASNTEAFF. For the CDR3, the DNA is TGTGCCAGCAGCTTAATGAGCAGGGCGTCGAACACTGAAGCTTTCTTT. Variable domain in full (rest from reference TRBV7-3 and TRBJ1-1): GAGVSQTPSNKVTEKGKYVELRCDPISGHTALYWYRQSLGQGPEFLIYFQGTGAADDSGLPNDRFFAVRPEGSVSTLKIQRTERGDSAVYLCASSLMSRASNTEAFFGQGTRLTVV.